Following are 7 T cell receptor beta chains from one sample sequenced in a study of T cell responses to AZD1222 COVID-19 vaccine. Clones were read by immunoSEQ multiplex PCR, and TCRdb kept only the in-frame ones, dropping some. Seen here are around 110,000 clones, roughly 89% observed once, and the top ten hold 20% to 25%. Here the sequenced sample was peripheral blood, taken on day 0 of AZD1222 vaccination. All receptors come from an adult in good health.

This chain joins TRBV6-2 or TRBV6-3 and TRBJ1-6; possibly TRBD1 for D (5 bases). V was trimmed by 6 bases and J by 6 bases, leaving 18 bases between them. CDR1 MNHEY and CDR2 SVGEGT come from the germline V gene. The CDR3 contains 16 residues. The CDR3 region is CASSKETAFGNSPLHF. DNA for the CDR3: TGTGCCAGCAGCAAAGAGACAGCTTTCGGTAATTCACCCCTCCACTTT.

V gene TRBV6-5 combines with J gene TRBJ2-4; TRBD1 matches at 8 bases. The CDR3 is 15 amino acids. Losses at the gene ends were 6 bases for V and 7 bases for J; bases not matched to a gene: 11. Germline V gene data show CDR1 as MNHEY and CDR2 as SVGAGI. CDR3 bases: TGTGCCAGCAGACCCACCGGGACAGGTCTGAACATTCAGTACTTC. As protein: CASRPTGTGLNIQYF.

The genes are TRBV3-1 (or the pseudogene TRBV3-2) and TRBJ1-2; D is undetermined. Between the trimmed V and J ends, which lost 3 bases and 6 bases, there was a span of 11 bases. The length of the CDR3 is 13 residues. Germline V gene data show CDR1 as LGHDT and CDR2 as YNNKEL (reference sequence). The CDR3, as DNA: TGTGCCAGCAGCCAGTGGAGCGCGGATGGCTACACCTTC. It translates to CASSQWSADGYTF.

The count of this clone is one. This chain links TRBV5-1 with TRBJ2-3; 8 bases map to TRBD2. This CDR3 contains 15 residues. Germline CDR1 reads SGHRS; CDR2 reads YFSETQ. The ends lost 9 bases at V and 5 bases at J; junction bases unmatched: 14. The CDR3 DNA sequence: TGCGCCACCAGGAATCTAGCGGGCGAAGGAGATACGCAGTATTTT. This sequence encodes CATRNLAGEGDTQYF.

The chain is built from TRBV27 and TRBJ1-1; D might be TRBD1 (6 bases). V dropped 7 bases and J dropped 3 bases, with 21 bases sitting between them. This CDR3 is built from 16 residues. In germline, CDR1 is MNHEY, CDR2 SMNVEV (reference sequence). In DNA, the CDR3 is TGTGCCAGCAAAGACATAAAGCAGGGGTATCACACTGAAGCTTTCTTT. This encodes CASKDIKQGYHTEAFF.

This clone was recorded once. This chain connects TRBV6-2 or TRBV6-3 to TRBJ1-2; 7 bases fit TRBD1. The ends lost 4 bases at V and 8 bases at J; junction bases unmatched: 4. The CDR3 contains 12 residues. The germline gives CDR1 MNHEY, CDR2 SVGEGT. The CDR3 region is CASSSTGFGYTF. The CDR3 DNA reads as TGTGCCAGCAGTTCGACAGGGTTCGGCTACACCTTC.

The chain recombines TRBV7-2 with TRBJ2-5, with D possibly matching TRBD1 (6 bases). V was trimmed by 3 bases and J by 4 bases, leaving 12 bases between them. Germline lookup yields CDR1 SGHTA and CDR2 FQGNSA. CDR3 length: 14 residues. The CDR3 loop reads CASSFNRVGETQYF. CDR3 DNA: TGTGCCAGCAGCTTTAACAGGGTGGGAGAGACCCAGTACTTC.